The T cell receptor beta chain described here comes from a study of T cell responses to AZD1222 COVID-19 vaccine. Looking at the study overall: Both about-4-week and about-12-week second-dose recipients were combined. Study results and caveats: Regions 160-218 and 743-854 held dominance among vaccine-associated CD4 TCRs, which spanned spike. A mostly white British donor set with more females was recruited, and clonal diversity was possibly underestimated. Variant regions that are unmutated are reportedly the target of nearly half of spike-specific TCRs.

Worth noting for this clone: Its antigen is not identified.

V was shortened by 6 bases and J by 4 bases, with 15 bases between the two germline ends. Per the germline V gene, CDR1 is ENHRY and CDR2 is SYGVKD. CDR3 length equals 15 residues. The data were produced by immunoSEQ multiplex PCR, yet TCRdb's version contains in-frame clones alone and is incomplete. The sample includes 130,000 or so clones, about 93% of them seen just once. The origin of this receptor is an adult in good health. The material was peripheral blood, obtained on day 0 of AZD1222 vaccination. The J gene is TRBJ1-4, the V gene TRBV10-3, with D tentatively TRBD1 (6 bases). CDR3 amino acids: CAISDQGNGNEKLFF. CDR3 nucleotide sequence: TGTGCCATCAGCGACCAGGGGAATGGTAATGAAAAACTGTTTTTT.